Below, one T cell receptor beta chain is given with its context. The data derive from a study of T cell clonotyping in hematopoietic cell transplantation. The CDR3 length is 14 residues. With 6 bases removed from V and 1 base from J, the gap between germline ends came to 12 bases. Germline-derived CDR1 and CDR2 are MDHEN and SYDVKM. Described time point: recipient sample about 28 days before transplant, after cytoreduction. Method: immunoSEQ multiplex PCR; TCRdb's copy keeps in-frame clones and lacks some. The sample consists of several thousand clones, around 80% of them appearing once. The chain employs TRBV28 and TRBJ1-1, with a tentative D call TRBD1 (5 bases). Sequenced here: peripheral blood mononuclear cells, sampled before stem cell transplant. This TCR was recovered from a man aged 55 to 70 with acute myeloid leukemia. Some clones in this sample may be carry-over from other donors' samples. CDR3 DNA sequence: TGTGCCAGCAGCGGGGCTATGACGAACACTGAAGCTTTCTTT. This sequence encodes CASSGAMTNTEAFF.